The 12 T cell receptor beta chains presented below share a single source sample, sequenced in a study of blood T cell repertoires in COVID-19. Assay: immunoSEQ multiplex PCR; the TCRdb copy retains only in-frame clones and omits some. The profile shows 200,000 to 250,000 clones, just over 85% of them singletons. Sequenced: PBMCs or T cells enriched from blood (not recorded which). The source is a middle-aged woman with acute COVID-19.

The V and J genes are TRBV3-1 (or the pseudogene TRBV3-2) and TRBJ2-3; 7 bases map to TRBD1. The CDR3 consists of 14 residues. CDR1 is LGHDT and CDR2 is YNNKEL in the germline V gene (reference sequence). V gave up 7 bases and J gave up 2 bases; unmatched junction bases: 6. The CDR3 spells CASNRQGNTDTQYF. The CDR3 DNA reads as TGTGCCAGCAACCGACAGGGAAACACAGATACGCAGTATTTT.

The chain recombines TRBV6-5 with TRBJ1-3; D unclear. Germline V lookup: CDR1 MNHEY, CDR2 SVGAGI. The CDR3 is 14 residues long. The V end lost 5 bases, the J end lost 0 bases, and 8 bases lay between the germline ends. CDR3 DNA sequence: TGTGCCAGCAGTCCGGTCCGCTCTGGAAACACCATATATTTT. Translating it yields CASSPVRSGNTIYF.

V usage is TRBV28 and J usage is TRBJ1-4; D gene ambiguous. The germline CDR1 and CDR2 sequences are MDHEN and SYDVKM. The CDR3 is made up of 15 amino acids. Trimming pared 6 bases from V and 5 bases from J, leaving 16 bases between. CDR3 in amino acids: CASSSAGGSNEKLFF. CDR3 DNA sequence: TGTGCCAGCAGCTCAGCCGGAGGGTCAAATGAAAAACTGTTTTTT. Using reference TRBV28 and TRBJ1-4 for the parts outside the CDR3, the full variable domain is DVKVTQSSRYLVKRTGEKVFLECVQDMDHENMFWYRQDPGLGLRLIYFSYDVKMKEKGDIPEGYSVSREKKERFSLILESASTNQTSMYLCASSSAGGSNEKLFFGSGTQLSVL.

Written as DNA, the CDR3 is TGTGCCAGCACTTCGCAGGGCTCGAGTGGCTACACCTTC. Amino acids: CASTSQGSSGYTF. This chain connects TRBV9 to TRBJ1-2; perhaps TRBD1 as D (5 bases). CDR3 length equals 13 residues. Germline values: CDR1 SGDLS, CDR2 YYNGEE. The V end lost 6 bases, the J end lost 7 bases, and 16 bases lay between the germline ends.

The V gene is TRBV10-1, the J gene TRBJ2-1; 9 bases match TRBD1. After removal of 2 bases from V and 7 bases from J, the junction contained 15 bases not matched to a gene. Germline V gene lookup returns CDR1 WNHNN and CDR2 SYGVQD (reference sequence). This CDR3 region has 18 residues. In nucleotides, the CDR3 is TGCGCCAGCAGTGAGGGATTGGTGGAGGGACAGGGTCGGAATGAGCAGTTCTTC. Translation gives CASSEGLVEGQGRNEQFF.

The chain combines TRBV14 with TRBJ2-7, with 8 bases that match TRBD2. Germline V gene lookup returns CDR1 SGHDN and CDR2 FVKESK. J was trimmed by 4 bases and V by 4 bases; bases with no gene match: 12. This CDR3 region has 16 residues. The DNA of the CDR3 is TGTGCCAGCAGCCTAGGGCCCGGGGGGGCATCGTACGAGCAGTACTTC. Protein: CASSLGPGGASYEQYF.

CDR3 sequence: CASSASGTDYGYTF. CDR3 DNA sequence: TGTGCCAGCAGCGCTTCCGGGACAGACTATGGCTACACCTTC. The chain links TRBV9 to TRBJ1-2; 7 bases agree with TRBD1. Looked up from germline, CDR1 is SGDLS and CDR2 is YYNGEE. This CDR3 is built from 14 residues. Trimming took 3 bases from V and 3 from J; bases not matched to a gene: 5.

CDR3 nucleotide sequence: TGTGCCAGCAGCCACCGGGGACAGGGGAGGGTTGCCTATGGCTACACCTTC. Translation gives CASSHRGQGRVAYGYTF. The chain employs TRBV5-4 and TRBJ1-2; 10 nucleotides match TRBD1. J lost 4 bases, V lost 4 bases, and 13 bases had no gene match. Germline V CDR1 and CDR2: SGHNT, YYREEE (reference sequence). The CDR3 sequence is 17 residues long.

This sequence joins TRBV5-6 and TRBJ1-4; D perhaps matches TRBD1 (6 bases). The CDR3 totals 17 residues. V was cut by 5 bases and J by 6 bases, with 23 bases left in between. Germline CDR1 reads SGHDT; CDR2 reads YYEEEE. Here the CDR3 reads CASRTLGMGASDEKLFF. The CDR3 nucleotides are TGTGCCAGCAGAACCCTCGGGATGGGGGCCTCGGATGAAAAACTGTTTTTT.

J is TRBJ2-1 and V is TRBV10-1; D uncertain. Trimming cost V 3 bases and J 1 base, with 10 bases left between them. The CDR3 totals 15 residues. In germline, CDR1 is WNHNN, CDR2 SYGVQD (reference sequence). The CDR3 nucleotides read TGCGCCAGCAGTGAATCCGGAGTTTCCTACAATGAGCAGTTCTTC. Translating gives CASSESGVSYNEQFF.

The chain combines TRBV6-5 with TRBJ1-1; 7 bases match TRBD1. Unmatched junction bases numbered 2, after V lost 6 bases and J lost 1 base. Germline CDR1 reads MNHEY; CDR2 reads SVGAGI. This CDR3 spans 13 amino acids. Here the CDR3 reads CASSHRGNTEAFF. The CDR3 coding sequence is TGTGCCAGCAGCCACAGGGGGAACACTGAAGCTTTCTTT.

The chain links TRBV27 to TRBJ2-1; TRBD2 matches 12 bases. Germline assignment: CDR1 MNHEY and CDR2 SMNVEV (reference sequence). The CDR3 is made up of 17 amino acids. V trimming: 6 bases; J trimming: 0 bases; junction bases outside the gene matches: 6. The CDR3 region is CASSRLAGDLSYNEQFF. CDR3 DNA sequence: TGTGCCAGCAGCCGACTAGCGGGGGACCTCTCCTACAATGAGCAGTTCTTC.